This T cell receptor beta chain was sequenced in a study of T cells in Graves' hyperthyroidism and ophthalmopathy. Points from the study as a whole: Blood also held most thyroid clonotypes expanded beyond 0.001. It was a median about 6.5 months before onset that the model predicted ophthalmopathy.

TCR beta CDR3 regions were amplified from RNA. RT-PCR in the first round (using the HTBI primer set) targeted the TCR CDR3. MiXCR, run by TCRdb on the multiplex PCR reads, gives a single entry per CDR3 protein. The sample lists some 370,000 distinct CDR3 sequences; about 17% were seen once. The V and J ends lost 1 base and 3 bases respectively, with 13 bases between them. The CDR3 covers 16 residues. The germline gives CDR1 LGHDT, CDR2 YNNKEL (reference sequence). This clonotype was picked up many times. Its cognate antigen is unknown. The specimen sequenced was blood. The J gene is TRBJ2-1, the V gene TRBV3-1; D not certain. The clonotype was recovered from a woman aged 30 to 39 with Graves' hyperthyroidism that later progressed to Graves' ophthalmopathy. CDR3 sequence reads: CASSQVAQDVYNEQFF. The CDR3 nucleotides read TGTGCCAGCAGCCAAGTGGCCCAAGATGTCTACAATGAGCAGTTCTTC.